These 14 T cell receptor beta chains were sequenced from one sample in a study of tumor-infiltrating lymphocytes in oesophageal squamous cell carcinoma. TCRdb reanalysed the PCR reads using MiXCR and keeps one entry per CDR3 protein. The profile shows 20,000 to 25,000 distinct CDR3 sequences, about a third of them singletons. The material sequenced was esophageal tumor tissue. The receptor source for this set is a female donor with esophageal squamous cell carcinoma.

This clonotype was seen only a few times. The rearrangement links TRBV11-2 to TRBJ1-1; no firm D call. Per germline, CDR1 SGHAT and CDR2 FQNNGV. The CDR3 totals 12 residues. Trimming shortened V by 3 bases and J by 0 bases, and 2 bases separated the two germline ends. Written as DNA, the CDR3 is TGTGCCAGCAGCTTTGTGAACACTGAAGCTTTCTTT. It is translated as CASSFVNTEAFF.

This clonotype was seen ten or more times. The chain joins TRBV6-1 to TRBJ2-7; the match to TRBD2 covers 13 bases. The CDR3 loop spans 17 amino acids. CDR1 is MNHNS, CDR2 SASEGT, per germline. V dropped 5 bases and J dropped 7; count of bases not matched to a gene: 14. The CDR3 bases are TGTGCCAGCAGTTCGCGGACTAGCGGGAGCGGGTACAATGAGCAGTACTTC. Translating it yields CASSSRTSGSGYNEQYF.

The table lists this clonotype with a few counts. The chain couples TRBV4-1 to TRBJ2-3; D unresolved. Germline CDR1 reads MGHRA; CDR2 reads YSYEKL. Trimming removed 4 bases from V and 4 bases from J, with 6 bases in between. There are 12 residues in the CDR3. The CDR3 sequence: CASSREADTQYF. CDR3 coding DNA: TGCGCCAGCAGCCGAGAGGCAGATACGCAGTATTTT.

Relative to its sample, this clonotype is medium-sized. The gene calls are TRBV7-9 and TRBJ2-1; 12 nucleotides match TRBD2. The CDR3 spans 16 residues. In germline, CDR1 is SEHNR, CDR2 FQNEAQ (reference sequence). Trimming at V came to 7 bases and at J to 6 bases, leaving 10 bases not matched to a gene. The CDR3 DNA reads as TGTGCCAGCAATCCACCCCTAGCGGGAGGGGGCAATGAGCAGTTCTTC. Translated: CASNPPLAGGGNEQFF.

The table lists this clonotype with many counts. CDR3 region: CASSTGQITEAFF. The CDR3 DNA follows: TGTGCCAGCAGCACGGGACAGATCACTGAAGCTTTCTTT. The chain couples TRBV5-8 to TRBJ1-1; 7 bases are a match to TRBD1. V lost 4 bases and J lost 4; bases outside the gene matches: 4. The length of the CDR3 is 13 residues. CDR1 is SGHTS and CDR2 is YDEGEE in the germline V gene.

In its sample, this clonotype was seen many times. The rearrangement joins TRBV6-1 to TRBJ1-5; 7 nucleotides align to TRBD1. CDR1 MNHNS and CDR2 SASEGT come from the germline V gene. The J segment lost 9 bases and the V segment lost 8 bases, leaving 13 bases of the junction unmatched. The length of the CDR3 is 14 residues. The CDR3 protein is CASRMGQTGAPQHF. DNA for the CDR3: TGTGCCAGCCGCATGGGACAGACTGGGGCGCCCCAGCATTTT.

This clonotype was counted many times. V and J are TRBV10-3 and TRBJ1-2; D possibly corresponds to TRBD1 (5 bases). Germline assignment: CDR1 ENHRY and CDR2 SYGVKD. V lost 2 bases and J lost 4, with 8 bases in between. This CDR3 has 13 residues. CDR3 residues: CAISEPGPYGYTF. The CDR3 DNA follows: TGTGCCATCAGTGAGCCAGGGCCCTATGGCTACACCTTC.

At least ten counts were recorded for this clonotype. The V call is TRBV28, the J call TRBJ2-1; D is unresolved. The CDR3 totals 16 residues. Germline CDR1 MDHEN, CDR2 SYDVKM. V lost 6 bases to trimming and J lost 6 bases, with 21 bases between them. CDR3 sequence: CASSPRAAFNRNEQFF. The DNA of the CDR3 is TGTGCCAGCAGCCCACGGGCGGCTTTCAATCGCAATGAGCAGTTCTTC.

This clonotype has just a few counts. The chain has TRBV4-1 and TRBJ2-7, with TRBD1 identical over 7 bases. The CDR3 contains 13 residues. V lost 4 bases and J lost 3; bases outside the gene matches: 3. CDR1 MGHRA and CDR2 YSYEKL come from the germline V gene. CDR3 in DNA: TGCGCCAGCAGCCCAGGGGACAGCTACGAGCAGTACTTC. Amino acids: CASSPGDSYEQYF.

In its sample, this clonotype was seen a few times. The chain recombines TRBV19 with TRBJ1-5; 8 positions match TRBD1. CDR3 length equals 18 residues. Trimming removed 5 bases from V and 6 bases from J; junction bases left unmatched: 18. Germline V gene lookup returns CDR1 LNHDA and CDR2 SQIVND (reference sequence). This CDR3 is CASSGRTGLTREGQPQHF. The CDR3 nucleotides are TGTGCCAGTAGTGGCAGGACAGGGTTAACCCGTGAAGGTCAGCCCCAGCATTTT. Together with reference TRBV19 and TRBJ1-5, the CDR3 gives the full variable domain: DGGITQSPKYLFRKEGQNVTLSCEQNLNHDAMYWYRQDPGQGLRLIYYSQIVNDFQKGDIAEGYSVSREKKESFPLTVTSAQKNPTAFYLCASSGRTGLTREGQPQHFGDGTRLSIL.

Concerning this clonotype itself: Because it lacks the conserved phenylalanine or tryptophan at the end, this CDR3 is likely a read error. The limits of the CDR3 on the DNA are not certain, so only TCRdb's listed CDR3 is given. Here the CDR3 reads CADPRTGLTFLAATPSVR. This sequence joins TRBV6-4 and TRBJ2-3; the table's D call, TRBD1, has no DNA check behind it. Germline V gives CDR1 MRHNA, CDR2 SNTAGT. The CDR3 is 18 amino acids long, termini counted.

This rearrangement joins TRBV7-6 to TRBJ2-2; no definite D call. V was cut by 5 bases and J by 7 bases, with 11 bases left in between. The V gene's germline CDR1 is SGHVS and CDR2 FNYEAQ. The CDR3 contains 13 residues. This CDR3 reads CASSLSLSGELFF. CDR3 DNA sequence: TGTGCCAGCAGCCTATCGTTGAGCGGGGAGCTGTTTTTT.

The sample holds many counts of this clonotype. The J gene is TRBJ2-7, the V gene TRBV28; a weak D match, TRBD2 (7 bases). Germline lookup yields CDR1 MDHEN and CDR2 SYDVKM. This CDR3 is 18 amino acids long. Trimming stripped 5 bases from V and 1 base from J, with 24 bases between. The CDR3 loop is CASSQGLGAGERSYEQYF. The CDR3 DNA reads as TGTGCCAGCAGTCAGGGGCTGGGGGCGGGAGAAAGATCCTACGAGCAGTACTTC. The full variable domain, its missing parts supplied by reference TRBV28 and TRBJ2-7, is DVKVTQSSRYLVKRTGEKVFLECVQDMDHENMFWYRQDPGLGLRLIYFSYDVKMKEKGDIPEGYSVSREKKERFSLILESASTNQTSMYLCASSQGLGAGERSYEQYFGPGTRLTVT.

This clonotype was detected many times. This may arise from a read error, as a much more abundant clone is one base away. In DNA form, the CDR3 reads TGTGCCAGCAGCTTAGGTCGGTCATCCCATGAGCAGTACTTC. Its protein is CASSLGRSSHEQYF. The rearrangement links TRBV7-9 to TRBJ2-7; D is unclear. This CDR3 is 14 amino acids long. V lost 1 base and J 7 bases, leaving 14 bases between the germline ends. Germline-derived CDR1 and CDR2 are SEHNR and FQNEAQ (reference sequence).